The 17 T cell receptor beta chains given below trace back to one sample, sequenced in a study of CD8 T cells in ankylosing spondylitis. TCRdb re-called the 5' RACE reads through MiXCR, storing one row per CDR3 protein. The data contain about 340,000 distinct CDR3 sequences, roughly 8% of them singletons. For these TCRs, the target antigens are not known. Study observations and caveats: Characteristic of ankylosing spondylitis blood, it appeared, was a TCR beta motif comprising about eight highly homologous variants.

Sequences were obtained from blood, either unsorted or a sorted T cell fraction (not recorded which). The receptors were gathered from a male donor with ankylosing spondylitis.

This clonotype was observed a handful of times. In DNA, the CDR3 is TGTGCCAGCAGTTACTGGGACCGTGGGTACACCGGGGAGCTGTTTTTT. Protein product: CASSYWDRGYTGELFF. V usage is TRBV6-2 or TRBV6-3 and J usage is TRBJ2-2; D tentatively reads TRBD1 or TRBD2 (5 bases each). The V gene lost 1 base and the J gene lost 3 bases, with 12 bases spanning the gap. The CDR3 extends over 16 amino acids. Germline V gives CDR1 MNHEY, CDR2 SVGEGT.

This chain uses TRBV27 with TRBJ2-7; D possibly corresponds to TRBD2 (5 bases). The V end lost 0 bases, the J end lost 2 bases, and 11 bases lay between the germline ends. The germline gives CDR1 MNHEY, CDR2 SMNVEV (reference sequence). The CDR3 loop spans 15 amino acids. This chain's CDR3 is CASSLSFEGPYEQYF. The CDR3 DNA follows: TGTGCCAGCAGTTTATCGTTCGAGGGCCCCTACGAGCAGTACTTC.

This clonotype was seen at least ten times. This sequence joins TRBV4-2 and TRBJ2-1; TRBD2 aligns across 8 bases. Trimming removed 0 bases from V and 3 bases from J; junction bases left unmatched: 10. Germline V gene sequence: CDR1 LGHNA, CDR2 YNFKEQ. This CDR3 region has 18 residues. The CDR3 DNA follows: TGTGCCAGCAGCCAAGATCATTTTGAGCGGGAGCTCTACAATGAGCAGTTCTTC. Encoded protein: CASSQDHFERELYNEQFF.

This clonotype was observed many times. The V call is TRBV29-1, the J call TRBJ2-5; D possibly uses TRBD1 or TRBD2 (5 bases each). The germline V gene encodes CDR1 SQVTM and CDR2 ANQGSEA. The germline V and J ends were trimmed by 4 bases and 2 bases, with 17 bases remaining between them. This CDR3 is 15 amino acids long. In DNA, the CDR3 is TGCAGCGTTGGCCCCACCGGGACGTCTCAAGAGACCCAGTACTTC. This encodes CSVGPTGTSQETQYF.

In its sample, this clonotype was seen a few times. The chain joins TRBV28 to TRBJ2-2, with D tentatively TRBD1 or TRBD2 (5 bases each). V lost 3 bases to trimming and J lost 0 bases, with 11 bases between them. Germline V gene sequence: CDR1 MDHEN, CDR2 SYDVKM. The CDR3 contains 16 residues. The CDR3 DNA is TGTGCCAGCAGTTTTGGTCGGGGCTCGAACACCGGGGAGCTGTTTTTT. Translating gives CASSFGRGSNTGELFF.

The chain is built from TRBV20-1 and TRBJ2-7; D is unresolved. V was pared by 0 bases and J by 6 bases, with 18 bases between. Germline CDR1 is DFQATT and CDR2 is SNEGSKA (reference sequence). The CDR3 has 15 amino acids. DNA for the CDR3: TGCAGTGCTAGAGATTGGGCTCGACGCTTCTGCGAGCAGTACTTC. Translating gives CSARDWARRFCEQYF.

The CDR3 sequence is CASSLASVYQETQYF. Here the CDR3 DNA reads TGTGCCAGCAGCTTAGCATCGGTATACCAAGAGACCCAGTACTTC. The chain combines TRBV11-3 with TRBJ2-5; D gene uncertain. The CDR3 contains 15 residues. With 1 base removed from V and 0 bases from J, the gap between germline ends came to 9 bases. Looked up from germline, CDR1 is SGHNT and CDR2 is YENEEA.

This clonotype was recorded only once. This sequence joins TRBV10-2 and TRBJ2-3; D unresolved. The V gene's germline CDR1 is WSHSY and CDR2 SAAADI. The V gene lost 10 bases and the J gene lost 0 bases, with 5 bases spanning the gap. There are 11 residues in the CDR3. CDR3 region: CAIASTDTQYF. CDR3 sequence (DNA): TGCGCCATTGCTAGCACAGATACGCAGTATTTT.

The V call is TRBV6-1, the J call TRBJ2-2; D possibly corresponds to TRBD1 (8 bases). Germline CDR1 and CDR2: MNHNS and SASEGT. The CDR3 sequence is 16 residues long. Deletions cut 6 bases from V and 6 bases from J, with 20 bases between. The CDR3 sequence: CASSQPYRGGAGELFF. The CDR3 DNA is TGTGCCAGCAGCCAACCCTACAGGGGGGGTGCCGGGGAGCTGTTTTTT.

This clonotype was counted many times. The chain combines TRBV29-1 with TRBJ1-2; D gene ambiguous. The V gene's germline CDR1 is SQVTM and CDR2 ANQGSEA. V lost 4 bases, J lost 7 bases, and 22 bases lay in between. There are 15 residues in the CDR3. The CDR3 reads CSVGLGKDLGGGYTF. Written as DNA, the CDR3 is TGCAGCGTTGGTTTAGGGAAGGATCTTGGAGGTGGCTACACCTTC.

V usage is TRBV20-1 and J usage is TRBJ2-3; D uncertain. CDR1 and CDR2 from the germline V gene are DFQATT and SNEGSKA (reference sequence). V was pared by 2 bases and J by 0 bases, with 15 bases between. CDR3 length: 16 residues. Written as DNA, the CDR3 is TGCAGTGCTAGATCTTGGGGTTACCGGAGCACAGATACGCAGTATTTT. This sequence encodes CSARSWGYRSTDTQYF.

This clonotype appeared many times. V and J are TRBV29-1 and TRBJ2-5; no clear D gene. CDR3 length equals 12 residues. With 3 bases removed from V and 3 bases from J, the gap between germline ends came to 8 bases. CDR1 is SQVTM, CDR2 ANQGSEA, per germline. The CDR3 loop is CSVDWSEETQYF. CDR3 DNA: TGCAGCGTTGATTGGTCTGAAGAGACCCAGTACTTC.

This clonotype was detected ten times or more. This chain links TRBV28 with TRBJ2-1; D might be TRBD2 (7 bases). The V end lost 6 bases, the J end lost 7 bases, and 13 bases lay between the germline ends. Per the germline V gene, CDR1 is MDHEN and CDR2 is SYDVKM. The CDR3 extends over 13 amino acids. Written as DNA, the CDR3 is TGTGCCAGCAGAGGGGGGGCTATTAATGAGCAGTTCTTC. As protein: CASRGGAINEQFF.

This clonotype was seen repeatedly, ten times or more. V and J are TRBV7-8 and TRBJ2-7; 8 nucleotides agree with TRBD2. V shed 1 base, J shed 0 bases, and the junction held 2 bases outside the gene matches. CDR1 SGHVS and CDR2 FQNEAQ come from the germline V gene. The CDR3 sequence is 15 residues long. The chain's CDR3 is CASSLVGTSSYEQYF. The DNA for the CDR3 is TGTGCCAGCAGCTTAGTTGGGACTAGCTCCTACGAGCAGTACTTC.

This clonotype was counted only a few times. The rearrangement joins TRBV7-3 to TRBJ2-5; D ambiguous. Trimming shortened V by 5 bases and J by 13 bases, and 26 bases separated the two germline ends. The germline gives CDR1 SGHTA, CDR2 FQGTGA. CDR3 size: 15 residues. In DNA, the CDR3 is TGTGCCAGCAGCGCCAGACCGTATCCGACGGACCCAAGGTACTTC. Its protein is CASSARPYPTDPRYF. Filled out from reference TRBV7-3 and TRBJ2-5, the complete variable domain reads GAGVSQTPSNKVTEKGKYVELRCDPISGHTALYWYRQSLGQGPEFLIYFQGTGAADDSGLPNDRFFAVRPEGSVSTLKIQRTERGDSAVYLCASSARPYPTDPRYFGPGTRLLVL.

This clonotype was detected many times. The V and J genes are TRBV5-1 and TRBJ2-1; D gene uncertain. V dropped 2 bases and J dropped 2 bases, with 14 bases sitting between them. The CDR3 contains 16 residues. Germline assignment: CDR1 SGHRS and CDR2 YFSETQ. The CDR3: CASSLSFAKTYNEQFF. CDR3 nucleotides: TGCGCCAGCAGCTTATCTTTCGCAAAGACCTACAATGAGCAGTTCTTC.

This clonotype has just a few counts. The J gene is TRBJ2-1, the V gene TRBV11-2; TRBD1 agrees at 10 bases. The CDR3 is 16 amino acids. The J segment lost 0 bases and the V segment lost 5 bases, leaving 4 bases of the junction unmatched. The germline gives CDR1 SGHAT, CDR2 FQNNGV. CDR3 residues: CASSPRTGGSYNEQFF. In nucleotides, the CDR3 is TGTGCCAGCAGCCCTCGGACAGGGGGCTCCTACAATGAGCAGTTCTTC.